This T cell receptor (beta chain) was sequenced in a study of cytomegalovirus exposure and HLA in healthy donors. General study results and limits: The investigators catalogued under 200 TCR beta chains as cytomegalovirus-associated. 16,951 TCR beta sequences were associated with HLA alleles at 0.05 false discovery rate in a later analysis. CMV serostatus was the only immune exposure information that was available.

Of note for this clone: Antigen unknown.

The V end was cut by 5 bases, the J end by 0 bases, with 11 bases between. Per germline, CDR1 SGHRS and CDR2 YFSETQ. This CDR3 has 14 amino acids. In the PCR, 60 Vbeta and 13 Jbeta primers were used. Generated by immunoSEQ multiplex PCR, the TCRdb table keeps only in-frame clones and is missing some. The repertoire holds about 60,000 clones, roughly 84% seen once, with roughly 3% in the top ten. The chain carries TRBV5-1 and TRBJ2-5; D is uncertain. The specimen was PBMCs. This receptor was taken from a woman in her 30s in good health and CMV-seronegative. The CDR3 reads CASRANLYQETQYF. The CDR3 DNA reads as TGCGCCAGCAGAGCGAACCTTTACCAAGAGACCCAGTACTTC.